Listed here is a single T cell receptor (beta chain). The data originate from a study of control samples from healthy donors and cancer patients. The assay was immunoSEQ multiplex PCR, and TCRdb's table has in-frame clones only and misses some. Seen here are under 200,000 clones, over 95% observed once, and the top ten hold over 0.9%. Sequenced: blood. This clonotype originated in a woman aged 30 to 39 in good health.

This CDR3 reads CAVEGYSNQPQHF. CDR3 nucleotide sequence: TGTGCCGTCGAGGGGTATAGCAATCAGCCCCAGCATTTT. This chain joins TRBV28 and TRBJ1-5, with a tentative D call TRBD1 (5 bases). This CDR3 is built from 13 residues. The V end lost 11 bases, the J end lost 0 bases, and 11 bases lay between the germline ends. Looked up from germline, CDR1 is MDHEN and CDR2 is SYDVKM.